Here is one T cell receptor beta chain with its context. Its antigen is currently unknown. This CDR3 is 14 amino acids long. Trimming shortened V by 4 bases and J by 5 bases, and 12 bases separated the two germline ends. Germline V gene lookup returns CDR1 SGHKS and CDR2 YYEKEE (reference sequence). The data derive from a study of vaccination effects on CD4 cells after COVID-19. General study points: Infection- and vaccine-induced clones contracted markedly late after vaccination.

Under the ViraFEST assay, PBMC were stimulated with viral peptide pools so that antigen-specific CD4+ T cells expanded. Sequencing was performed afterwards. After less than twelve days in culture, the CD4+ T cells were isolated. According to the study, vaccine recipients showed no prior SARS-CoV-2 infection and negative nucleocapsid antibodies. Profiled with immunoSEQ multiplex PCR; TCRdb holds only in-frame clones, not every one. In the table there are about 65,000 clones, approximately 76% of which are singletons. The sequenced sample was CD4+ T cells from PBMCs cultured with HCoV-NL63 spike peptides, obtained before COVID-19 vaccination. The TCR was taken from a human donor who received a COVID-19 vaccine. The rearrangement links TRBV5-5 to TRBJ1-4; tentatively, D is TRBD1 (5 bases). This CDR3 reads CASSRGALNEKLFF. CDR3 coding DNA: TGTGCCAGCAGCCGCGGGGCCCTAAATGAAAAACTGTTTTTT.